This T cell receptor (beta chain) was recorded in a study of shared clonotypes between healthy human individuals. Study-wide findings and caveats: Sampling included only blood; tissue repertoires likely differ.

The table came from immunoSEQ multiplex PCR; TCRdb's copy has only in-frame clones and leaves some out. The table has fewer than 3 million clones, around 93% seen once; the top ten hold approximately 0.39%. Of note for this clone: The antigen is not known.

The material sequenced was naive CD4+ T cells from PBMCs. As to subset: CD45RA+ positively selected. This TCR was recovered from a man aged 18 to 30 in good health. Some clones in this sample may be carry-over from other donors' samples.

The CDR3, as DNA: TGTGCCAGCAGTTTTGAGGGAACCCCAGGGTATGGCTACACCTTC. Encoded protein: CASSFEGTPGYGYTF. The V call is TRBV28, the J call TRBJ1-2, with a tentative D call TRBD1 (5 bases). In germline, CDR1 is MDHEN, CDR2 SYDVKM. Trimming pared 3 bases from V and 5 bases from J, leaving 16 bases between. The CDR3 is made up of 15 amino acids.